The present TCR beta chain was sequenced within a study of cytomegalovirus exposure and HLA in healthy donors. This CDR3 has 13 amino acids. Germline V gene lookup returns CDR1 SGHNT and CDR2 YYREEE (reference sequence). The V gene lost 0 bases and the J gene lost 7 bases, with 8 bases spanning the gap. Use of 60 Vbeta and 13 Jbeta primers characterized the PCR. Sequencing was performed with immunoSEQ multiplex PCR; in TCRdb, only in-frame clones are kept and a portion is missing. The sample includes roughly 80,000 clones. The sequenced sample was PBMCs. The TCR sequence derives from a girl aged 10 to 17 in good health and CMV-seropositive. The chain joins TRBV5-4 to TRBJ1-5; D remains ambiguous. This chain's CDR3 is CASSLGEAQPQHF. DNA for the CDR3: TGTGCCAGCAGCTTGGGGGAGGCCCAGCCCCAGCATTTT.